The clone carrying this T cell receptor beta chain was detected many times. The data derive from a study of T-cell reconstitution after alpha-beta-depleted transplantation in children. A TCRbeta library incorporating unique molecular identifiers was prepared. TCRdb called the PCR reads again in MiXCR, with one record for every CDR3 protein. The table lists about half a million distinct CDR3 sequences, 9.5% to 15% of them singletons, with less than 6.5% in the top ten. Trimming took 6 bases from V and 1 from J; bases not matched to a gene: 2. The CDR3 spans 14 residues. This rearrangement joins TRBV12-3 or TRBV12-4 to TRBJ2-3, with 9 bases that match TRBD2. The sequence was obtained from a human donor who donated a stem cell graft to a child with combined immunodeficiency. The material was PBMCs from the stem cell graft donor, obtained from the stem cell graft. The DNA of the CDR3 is TGTGCCAGCAGACAGCGGGGGGGCACAGATACGCAGTATTTT. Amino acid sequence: CASRQRGGTDTQYF.